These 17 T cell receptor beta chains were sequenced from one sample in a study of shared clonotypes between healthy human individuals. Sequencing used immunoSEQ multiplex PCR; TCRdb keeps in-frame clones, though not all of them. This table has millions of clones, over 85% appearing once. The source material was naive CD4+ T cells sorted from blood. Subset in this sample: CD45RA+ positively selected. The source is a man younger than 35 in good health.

CDR3 amino acids: CASRAALAKNIQYF. DNA of the CDR3: TGTGCCAGTAGGGCTGCCCTAGCCAAAAACATTCAGTACTTC. V is TRBV19 and J is TRBJ2-4; the D is unclear. This CDR3 comprises 14 residues. The V and J ends lost 6 bases and 0 bases respectively, with 9 bases between them. Germline V lookup: CDR1 LNHDA, CDR2 SQIVND (reference sequence).

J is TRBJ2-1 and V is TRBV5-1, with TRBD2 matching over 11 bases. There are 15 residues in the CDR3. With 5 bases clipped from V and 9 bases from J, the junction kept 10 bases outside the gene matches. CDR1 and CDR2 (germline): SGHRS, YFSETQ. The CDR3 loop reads CASRPPGTSGREQFF. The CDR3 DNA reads TGCGCCAGCAGACCACCCGGGACTAGCGGTCGTGAGCAGTTCTTC.

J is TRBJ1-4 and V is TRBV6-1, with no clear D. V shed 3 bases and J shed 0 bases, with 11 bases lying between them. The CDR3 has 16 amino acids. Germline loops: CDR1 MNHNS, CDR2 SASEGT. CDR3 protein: CASSELHRPTNEKLFF. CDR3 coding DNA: TGTGCCAGCAGTGAGCTACACAGACCAACTAATGAAAAACTGTTTTTT.

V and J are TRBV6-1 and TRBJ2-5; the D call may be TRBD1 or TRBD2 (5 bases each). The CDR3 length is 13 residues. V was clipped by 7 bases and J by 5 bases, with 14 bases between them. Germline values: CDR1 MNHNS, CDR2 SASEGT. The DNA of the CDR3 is TGTGCCAGCACTTCCGGGACGAAGGAGACCCAGTACTTC. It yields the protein CASTSGTKETQYF.

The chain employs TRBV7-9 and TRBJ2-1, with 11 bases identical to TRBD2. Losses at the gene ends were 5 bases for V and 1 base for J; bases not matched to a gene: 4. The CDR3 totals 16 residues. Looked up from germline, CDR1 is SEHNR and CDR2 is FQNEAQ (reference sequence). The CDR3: CASSPGTSGSYNEQFF. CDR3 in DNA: TGTGCCAGCAGCCCCGGGACTAGCGGTTCCTACAATGAGCAGTTCTTC.

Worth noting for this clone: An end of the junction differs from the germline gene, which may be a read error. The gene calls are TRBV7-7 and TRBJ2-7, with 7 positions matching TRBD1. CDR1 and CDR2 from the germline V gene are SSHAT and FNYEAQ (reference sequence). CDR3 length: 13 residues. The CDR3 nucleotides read TGTGCTAGCAGCATAGACAGGGCAGGAGAGCAGTACTTC. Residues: CASSIDRAGEQYF.

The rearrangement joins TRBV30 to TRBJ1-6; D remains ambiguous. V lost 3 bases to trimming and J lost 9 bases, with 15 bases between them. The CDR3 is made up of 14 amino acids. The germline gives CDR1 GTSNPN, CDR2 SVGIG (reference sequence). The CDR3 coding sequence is TGTGCCTGGAGCTTCCAAGTGGCGAGTTCACCCCTCCACTTT. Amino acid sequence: CAWSFQVASSPLHF.

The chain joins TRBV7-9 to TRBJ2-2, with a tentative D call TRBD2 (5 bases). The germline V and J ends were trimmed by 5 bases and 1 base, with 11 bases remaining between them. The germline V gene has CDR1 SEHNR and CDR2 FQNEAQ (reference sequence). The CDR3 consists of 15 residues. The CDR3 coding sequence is TGTGCCAGCAGCCCGGTCGGAGGGAACACCGGGGAGCTGTTTTTT. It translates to CASSPVGGNTGELFF.

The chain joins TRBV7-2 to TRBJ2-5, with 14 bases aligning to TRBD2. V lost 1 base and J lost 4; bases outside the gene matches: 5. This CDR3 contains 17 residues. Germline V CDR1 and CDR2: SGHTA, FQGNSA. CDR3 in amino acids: CASSLGTSGGLGETQYF. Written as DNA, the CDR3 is TGTGCCAGCAGCTTAGGGACTAGCGGGGGGCTGGGAGAGACCCAGTACTTC.

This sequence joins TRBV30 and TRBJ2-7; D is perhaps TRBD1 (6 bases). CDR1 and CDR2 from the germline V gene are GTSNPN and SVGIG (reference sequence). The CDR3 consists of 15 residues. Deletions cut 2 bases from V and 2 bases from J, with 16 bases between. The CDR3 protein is CAWSRGQTITYEQYF. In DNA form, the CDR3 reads TGTGCCTGGAGTCGCGGACAGACGATCACCTACGAGCAGTACTTC.

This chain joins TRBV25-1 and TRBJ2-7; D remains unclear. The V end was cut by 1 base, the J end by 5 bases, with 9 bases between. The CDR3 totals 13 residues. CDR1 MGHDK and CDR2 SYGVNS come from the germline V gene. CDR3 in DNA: TGTGCCAGCAGTGAATCTAATCTTCACGAGCAGTACTTC. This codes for CASSESNLHEQYF.

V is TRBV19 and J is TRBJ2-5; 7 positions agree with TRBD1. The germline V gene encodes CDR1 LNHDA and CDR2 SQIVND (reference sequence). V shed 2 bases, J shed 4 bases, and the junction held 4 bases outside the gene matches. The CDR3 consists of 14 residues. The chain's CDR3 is CASSIQGQRETQYF. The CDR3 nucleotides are TGTGCCAGTAGTATACAGGGACAGAGAGAGACCCAGTACTTC.

The CDR3 region has the DNA TGTGCCAGCAGCGTAACCCCGGGGGGGGATGAGCAGTTCTTC. It encodes CASSVTPGGDEQFF. The chain recombines TRBV9 with TRBJ2-1; TRBD2 matches 8 bases. Germline values: CDR1 SGDLS, CDR2 YYNGEE. The J segment lost 8 bases and the V segment lost 1 base, leaving 5 bases of the junction unmatched. CDR3 length: 14 residues.

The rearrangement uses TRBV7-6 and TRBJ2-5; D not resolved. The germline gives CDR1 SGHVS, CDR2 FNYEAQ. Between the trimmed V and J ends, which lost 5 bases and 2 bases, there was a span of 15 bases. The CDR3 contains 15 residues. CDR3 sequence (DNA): TGTGCCAGCAGCCCAGTGCGGTTGGTTCAAGAGACCCAGTACTTC. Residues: CASSPVRLVQETQYF.

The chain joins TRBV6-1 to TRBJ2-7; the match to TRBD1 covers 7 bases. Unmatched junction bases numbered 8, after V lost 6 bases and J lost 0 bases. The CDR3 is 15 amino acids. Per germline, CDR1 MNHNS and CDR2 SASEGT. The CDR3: CASRVPGTASYEQYF. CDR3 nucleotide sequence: TGTGCCAGCAGGGTTCCCGGGACAGCCTCCTACGAGCAGTACTTC.

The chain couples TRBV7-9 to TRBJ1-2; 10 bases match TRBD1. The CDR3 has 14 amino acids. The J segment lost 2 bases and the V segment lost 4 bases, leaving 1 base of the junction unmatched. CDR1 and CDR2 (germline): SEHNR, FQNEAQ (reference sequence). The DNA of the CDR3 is TGTGCCAGCAGCTGGGACAGGGGAAACTATGGCTACACCTTC. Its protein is CASSWDRGNYGYTF.

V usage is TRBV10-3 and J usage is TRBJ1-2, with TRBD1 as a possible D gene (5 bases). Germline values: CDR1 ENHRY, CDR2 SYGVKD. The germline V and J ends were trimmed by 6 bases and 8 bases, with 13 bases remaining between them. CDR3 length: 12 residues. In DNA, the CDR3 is TGTGCCATCAGCCTACAGGCGGAAGGCTACACCTTC. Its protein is CAISLQAEGYTF.